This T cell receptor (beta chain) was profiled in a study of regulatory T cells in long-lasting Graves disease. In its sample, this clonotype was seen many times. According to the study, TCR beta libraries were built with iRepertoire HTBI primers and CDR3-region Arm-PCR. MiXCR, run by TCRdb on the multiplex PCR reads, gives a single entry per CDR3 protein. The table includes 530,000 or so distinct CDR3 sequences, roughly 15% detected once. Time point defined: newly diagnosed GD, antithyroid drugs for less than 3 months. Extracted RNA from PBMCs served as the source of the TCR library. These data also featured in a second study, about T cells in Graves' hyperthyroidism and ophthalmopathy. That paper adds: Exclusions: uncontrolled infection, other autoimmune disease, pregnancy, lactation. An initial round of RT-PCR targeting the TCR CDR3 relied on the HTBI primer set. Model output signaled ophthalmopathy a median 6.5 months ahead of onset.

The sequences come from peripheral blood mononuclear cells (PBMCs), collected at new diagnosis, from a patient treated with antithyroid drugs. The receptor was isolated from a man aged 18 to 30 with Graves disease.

Written as DNA, the CDR3 is TGTGCCAGCAGCCACCAGCGGGAGGGCCCTGCCAAAAACATTCAGTACTTC. Residues: CASSHQREGPAKNIQYF. The V gene is TRBV2, the J gene TRBJ2-4; 10 positions match TRBD2. V dropped 6 bases and J dropped 1; count of bases not matched to a gene: 9. CDR1 is SNHLY and CDR2 is FYNNEI in the germline V gene. The CDR3 loop spans 17 amino acids.